This TCR beta chain came from a study of blood T cells in healthy people across ages. A second PCR, run for roughly 7 to 12 cycles, used a sample-barcoded 5' primer plus a J-beta primer mix. A template-switch adaptor containing 12 random nucleotides labeled each cDNA molecule. TCRdb processed the 5' RACE reads anew with MiXCR; each CDR3 protein has one entry. This sample yields about 1.6 million distinct CDR3 sequences, of which roughly 30% are seen a single time; about 11% belongs to the top ten. The CDR3 length is 16 residues. Germline lookup yields CDR1 LGHNA and CDR2 YNFKEQ. V was clipped by 1 base and J by 3 bases; unmatched bases: 7.

The sequencing sample was made of blood. This clonotype was sampled from a young woman in good health. This chain uses TRBV4-2 with TRBJ2-3, with 7 positions matching TRBD2. The CDR3 loop reads CASSQGPAGITDTQYF. CDR3 bases: TGTGCCAGCAGCCAAGGTCCAGCGGGAATTACAGATACGCAGTATTTT.